Below, 15 T cell receptor beta chains from the same sample are listed, as sequenced in a study of shared clonotypes between healthy human individuals. Terminally differentiated effector memory CD45RA+ cells were excluded from the naive CD8 cells, which were CD45RO-negative and positively selected for CCR7. Assay: immunoSEQ multiplex PCR; the TCRdb copy retains only in-frame clones and omits some. The table includes a few million clones, 85% to 95% detected once. The sample taken for sequencing was naive CD8+ T cells from PBMCs. The source is a man between 18 and 35 years old in good health. Some clones in this sample may be carry-over from other donors' samples.

The chain links TRBV7-8 to TRBJ2-2, with no clear D. CDR3 size: 21 residues. Deletions cut 5 bases from V and 4 bases from J, with 32 bases between. CDR1 SGHVS and CDR2 FQNEAQ come from the germline V gene. The CDR3 here is CASSPTIGLLGMYGSTGELFF. CDR3 coding DNA: TGTGCCAGCAGCCCTACCATTGGTCTTTTAGGGATGTACGGCAGCACCGGGGAGCTGTTTTTT.

This chain joins TRBV19 and TRBJ2-1; D unresolved. The V gene lost 4 bases and the J gene lost 3 bases, with 13 bases spanning the gap. The length of the CDR3 is 15 residues. The germline V gene encodes CDR1 LNHDA and CDR2 SQIVND (reference sequence). In DNA, the CDR3 is TGTGCCAGTAGTAAGGGTGGGCCTTTCTACAATGAGCAGTTCTTC. It codes for CASSKGGPFYNEQFF.

The chain recombines TRBV18 with TRBJ2-7; the D is unclear. The CDR3 spans 15 residues. V lost 2 bases, J lost 3 bases, and 14 bases lay in between. Germline CDR1 KGHSH, CDR2 LQKENI. CDR3 in DNA: TGTGCCAGCTCACCAGAGGATAATCTCGGCTACGAGCAGTACTTC. Translated: CASSPEDNLGYEQYF.

The J gene is TRBJ2-7, the V gene TRBV11-2; 9 bases are a match to TRBD2. The ends lost 3 bases at V and 5 bases at J; junction bases unmatched: 2. Germline-derived CDR1 and CDR2 are SGHAT and FQNNGV. CDR3 size: 13 residues. CDR3 in amino acids: CASSFGTSNEQYF. CDR3 bases: TGTGCCAGCAGCTTCGGGACTAGCAACGAGCAGTACTTC.

The sample holds a few counts of this clone. The chain couples TRBV6-4 to TRBJ1-1, with a weak D call TRBD1 (6 bases). The germline V and J ends were trimmed by 5 bases and 3 bases, with 16 bases remaining between them. The CDR3 consists of 15 residues. Germline lookup yields CDR1 MRHNA and CDR2 SNTAGT. The CDR3 loop is CASSQRTALYTEAFF. DNA for the CDR3: TGTGCCAGCAGTCAAAGGACAGCCTTGTACACTGAAGCTTTCTTT.

The CDR3 DNA sequence: TGTGCCAGCAGCGCCAATAACAGGGGCGAGCAGTACTTC. Encoded protein: CASSANNRGEQYF. The chain couples TRBV7-9 to TRBJ2-7; 7 bases align to TRBD1. From germline, CDR1 is SEHNR and CDR2 FQNEAQ (reference sequence). The CDR3 consists of 13 residues. The V segment lost 5 bases and the J segment 6 bases; nucleotides outside the gene matches: 7.

The CDR3 DNA sequence: TGCGCCAGCAGTCGATGGGGCCCCTTCACCGGGGAGCTGTTTTTT. It specifies CASSRWGPFTGELFF. J is TRBJ2-2 and V is TRBV23-1; maybe TRBD1 (5 bases). TRBV23-1 is an open reading frame, and its role is uncertain. V was trimmed by 4 bases and J by 4 bases, leaving 13 bases between them. The CDR3 is 15 amino acids.

V usage is TRBV30 and J usage is TRBJ2-7; possible D gene TRBD1, 5 bases. This CDR3 region has 15 residues. Germline V gene sequence: CDR1 GTSNPN, CDR2 SVGIG (reference sequence). Trimming cost V 1 base and J 0 bases, with 13 bases left between them. CDR3: CAWSGLTVRSYEQYF. CDR3 sequence (DNA): TGTGCCTGGAGTGGCCTGACAGTCCGCTCCTACGAGCAGTACTTC.

The chain uses TRBV28 and TRBJ2-1; the D is unclear. CDR1 and CDR2 (germline): MDHEN, SYDVKM. The V and J ends lost 2 bases and 7 bases respectively, with 15 bases between them. CDR3 length equals 15 residues. Here the CDR3 reads CASSLISGWGNEQFF. DNA for the CDR3: TGTGCCAGCAGTTTAATCTCAGGATGGGGAAATGAGCAGTTCTTC.

The rearrangement uses TRBV11-2 and TRBJ2-2; TRBD1 is a possible D gene (5 bases). This CDR3 is built from 14 residues. The V and J ends lost 0 bases and 6 bases respectively, with 8 bases between them. Germline-derived CDR1 and CDR2 are SGHAT and FQNNGV. The CDR3 loop reads CASSLDKGPGELFF. The CDR3 coding sequence is TGTGCCAGCAGCTTAGATAAGGGGCCCGGGGAGCTGTTTTTT.

The V gene is TRBV7-6, the J gene TRBJ1-1, with no clear D. The germline CDR1 and CDR2 sequences are SGHVS and FNYEAQ. Trimming shortened V by 1 base and J by 7 bases, and 13 bases separated the two germline ends. The CDR3 consists of 14 residues. CDR3 loop: CASSLDRRTGEAFF. CDR3 coding DNA: TGTGCCAGCAGCTTAGATAGACGGACGGGTGAAGCTTTCTTT.

This clone was observed a handful of times. The J gene is TRBJ2-2, the V gene TRBV27, with 10 nucleotides matching TRBD1. Germline CDR1 MNHEY, CDR2 SMNVEV (reference sequence). The CDR3 loop spans 15 amino acids. Unmatched junction bases numbered 4, after V lost 5 bases and J lost 4 bases. As DNA, the CDR3 is TGTGCCAGCAGTCCCGGGACAGGGGCCACCGGGGAGCTGTTTTTT. This gives the protein CASSPGTGATGELFF.

This clone appeared a few times. Other DNA sequences within the sample encode an identical CDR3. The chain has TRBV7-9 and TRBJ1-1; no reliable D call. V lost 5 bases, J lost 0 bases, and 4 bases lay in between. This CDR3 has 12 residues. The germline CDR1 and CDR2 sequences are SEHNR and FQNEAQ (reference sequence). The CDR3 here is CASSVMNTEAFF. The CDR3 nucleotides are TGTGCCAGCAGCGTAATGAACACTGAAGCTTTCTTT.

The chain uses TRBV6-5 and TRBJ2-5; no clear D gene. Germline CDR1 reads MNHEY; CDR2 reads SVGAGI. This CDR3 spans 16 amino acids. Trimming pared 4 bases from V and 2 bases from J, leaving 17 bases between. The CDR3 here is CASSWNSRAAQETQYF. DNA for the CDR3: TGTGCCAGCAGTTGGAATTCAAGGGCAGCACAAGAGACCCAGTACTTC.

The chain uses TRBV18 and TRBJ1-1, with 7 bases matching TRBD1. Looked up from germline, CDR1 is KGHSH and CDR2 is LQKENI. The CDR3 has 16 residues. The ends lost 0 bases at V and 0 bases at J; junction bases unmatched: 4. The chain's CDR3 is CASSPPRGRMNTEAFF. CDR3 nucleotides: TGTGCCAGCTCACCACCTAGGGGGCGGATGAACACTGAAGCTTTCTTT.